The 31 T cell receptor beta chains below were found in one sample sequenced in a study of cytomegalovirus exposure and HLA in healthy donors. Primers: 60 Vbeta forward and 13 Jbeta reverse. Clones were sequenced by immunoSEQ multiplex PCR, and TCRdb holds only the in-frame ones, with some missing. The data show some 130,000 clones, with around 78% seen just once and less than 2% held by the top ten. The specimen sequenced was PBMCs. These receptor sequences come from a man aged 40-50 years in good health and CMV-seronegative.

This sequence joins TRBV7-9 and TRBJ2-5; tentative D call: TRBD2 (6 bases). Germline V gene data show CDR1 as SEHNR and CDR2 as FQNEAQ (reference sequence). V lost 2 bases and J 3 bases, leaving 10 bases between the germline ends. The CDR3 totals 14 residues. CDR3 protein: CASSLSGSKETQYF. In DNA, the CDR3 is TGTGCCAGCAGCTTAAGCGGGTCAAAAGAGACCCAGTACTTC.

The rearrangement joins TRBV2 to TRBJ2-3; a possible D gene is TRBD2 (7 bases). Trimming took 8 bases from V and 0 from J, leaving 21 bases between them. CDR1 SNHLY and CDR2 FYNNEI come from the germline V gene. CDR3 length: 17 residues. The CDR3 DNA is TGTGCCAGCCTACCCCAGGGGAGCGGGACCAGCACAGATACGCAGTATTTT. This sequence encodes CASLPQGSGTSTDTQYF.

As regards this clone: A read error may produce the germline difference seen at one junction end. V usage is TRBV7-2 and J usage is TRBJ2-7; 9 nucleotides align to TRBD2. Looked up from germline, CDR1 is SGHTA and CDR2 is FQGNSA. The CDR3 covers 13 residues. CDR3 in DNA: TGTGCCAGCAGGGCGGAGCGGGGGGTACCGCTACACTTC. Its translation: CASRAERGVPLHF.

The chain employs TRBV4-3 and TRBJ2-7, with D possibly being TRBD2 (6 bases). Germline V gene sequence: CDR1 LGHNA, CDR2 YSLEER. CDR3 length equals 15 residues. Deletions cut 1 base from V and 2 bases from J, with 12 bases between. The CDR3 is CASSQGGGAPYEQYF. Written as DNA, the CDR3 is TGCGCCAGCAGCCAAGGGGGCGGGGCTCCCTACGAGCAGTACTTC.

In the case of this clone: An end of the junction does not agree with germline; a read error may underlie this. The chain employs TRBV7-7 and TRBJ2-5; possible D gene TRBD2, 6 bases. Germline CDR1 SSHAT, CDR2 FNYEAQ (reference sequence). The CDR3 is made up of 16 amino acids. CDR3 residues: CASSLGSSGAQETQYF. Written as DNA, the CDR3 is TGTGCTAGCAGCTTAGGTAGTAGCGGAGCTCAAGAGACCCAGTACTTC.

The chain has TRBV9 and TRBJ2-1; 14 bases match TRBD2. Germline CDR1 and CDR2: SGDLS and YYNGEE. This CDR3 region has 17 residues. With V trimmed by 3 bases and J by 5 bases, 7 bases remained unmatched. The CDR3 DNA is TGTGCCAGCAGCGCGAGTGCGGGACTAGCGGGGGACAATGAGCAGTTCTTC. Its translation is CASSASAGLAGDNEQFF.

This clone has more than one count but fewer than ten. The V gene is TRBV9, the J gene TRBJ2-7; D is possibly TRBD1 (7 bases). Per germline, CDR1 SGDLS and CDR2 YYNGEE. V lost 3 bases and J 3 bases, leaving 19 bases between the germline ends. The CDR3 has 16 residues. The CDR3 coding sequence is TGTGCCAGCAGCGCCTCCCGTGGCAGGGGGGACTACGAGCAGTACTTC. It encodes CASSASRGRGDYEQYF.

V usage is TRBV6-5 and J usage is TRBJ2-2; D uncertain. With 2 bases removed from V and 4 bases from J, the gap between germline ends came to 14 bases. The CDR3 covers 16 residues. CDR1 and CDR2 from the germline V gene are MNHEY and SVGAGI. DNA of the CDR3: TGTGCCAGCAGTTACGACACCGACGCCTCCACCGGGGAGCTGTTTTTT. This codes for CASSYDTDASTGELFF.

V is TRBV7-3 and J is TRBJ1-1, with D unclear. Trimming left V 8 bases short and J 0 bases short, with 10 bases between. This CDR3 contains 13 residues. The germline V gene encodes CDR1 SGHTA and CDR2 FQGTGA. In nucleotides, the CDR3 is TGTGCCAGCTCCGAGGGTTTGAACACTGAAGCTTTCTTT. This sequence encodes CASSEGLNTEAFF.

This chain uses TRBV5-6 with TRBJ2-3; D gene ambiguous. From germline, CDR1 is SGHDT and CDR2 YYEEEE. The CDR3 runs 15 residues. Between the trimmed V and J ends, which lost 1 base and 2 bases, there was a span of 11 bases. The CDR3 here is CASSLLPGLTDTQYF. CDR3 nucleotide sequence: TGTGCCAGCAGCTTGTTACCGGGTCTCACAGATACGCAGTATTTT.

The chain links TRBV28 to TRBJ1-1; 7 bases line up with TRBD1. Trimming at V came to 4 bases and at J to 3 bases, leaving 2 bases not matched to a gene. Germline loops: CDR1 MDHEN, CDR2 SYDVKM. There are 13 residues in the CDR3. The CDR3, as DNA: TGTGCCAGCAGTTCGACAGGGTACACTGAAGCTTTCTTT. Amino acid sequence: CASSSTGYTEAFF.

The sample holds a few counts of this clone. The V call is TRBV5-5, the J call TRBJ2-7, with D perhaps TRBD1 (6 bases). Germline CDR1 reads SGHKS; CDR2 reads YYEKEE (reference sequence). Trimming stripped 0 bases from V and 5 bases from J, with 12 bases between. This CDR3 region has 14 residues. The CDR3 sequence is CASSLGSRGDEQYF. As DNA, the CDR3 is TGTGCCAGCAGCTTGGGAAGCAGGGGCGACGAGCAGTACTTC.

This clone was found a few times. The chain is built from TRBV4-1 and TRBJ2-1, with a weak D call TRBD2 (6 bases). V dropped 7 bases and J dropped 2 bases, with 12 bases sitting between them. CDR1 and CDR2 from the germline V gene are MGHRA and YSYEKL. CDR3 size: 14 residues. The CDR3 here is CASKEGPAYNEQFF. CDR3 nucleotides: TGCGCCAGCAAGGAGGGCCCGGCCTACAATGAGCAGTTCTTC.

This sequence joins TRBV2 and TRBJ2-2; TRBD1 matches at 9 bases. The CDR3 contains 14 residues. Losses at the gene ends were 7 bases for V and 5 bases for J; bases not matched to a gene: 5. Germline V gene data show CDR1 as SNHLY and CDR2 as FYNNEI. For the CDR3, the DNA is TGTGCCAGCATGGACAGGGGAGGAACCGGGGAGCTGTTTTTT. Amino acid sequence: CASMDRGGTGELFF.

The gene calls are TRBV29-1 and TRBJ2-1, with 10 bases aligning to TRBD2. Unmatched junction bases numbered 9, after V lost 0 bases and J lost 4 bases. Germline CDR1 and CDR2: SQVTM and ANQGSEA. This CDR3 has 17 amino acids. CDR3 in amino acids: CSVEDLLAGPPYNEQFF. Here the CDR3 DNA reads TGCAGCGTTGAAGATCTACTAGCGGGACCCCCGTACAATGAGCAGTTCTTC.

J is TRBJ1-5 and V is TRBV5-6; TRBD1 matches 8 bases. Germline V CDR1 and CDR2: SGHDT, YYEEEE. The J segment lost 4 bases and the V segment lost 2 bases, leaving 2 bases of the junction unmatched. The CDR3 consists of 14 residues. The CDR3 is CASSFRDRNQPQHF. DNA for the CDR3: TGTGCCAGCAGCTTCCGGGACAGGAATCAGCCCCAGCATTTT.

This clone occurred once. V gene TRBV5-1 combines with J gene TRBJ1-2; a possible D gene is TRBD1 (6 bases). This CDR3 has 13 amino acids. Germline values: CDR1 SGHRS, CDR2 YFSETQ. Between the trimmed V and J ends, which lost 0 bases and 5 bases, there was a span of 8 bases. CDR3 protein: CASSLGTDYGYTF. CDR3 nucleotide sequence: TGCGCCAGCAGCTTGGGGACAGATTATGGCTACACCTTC.

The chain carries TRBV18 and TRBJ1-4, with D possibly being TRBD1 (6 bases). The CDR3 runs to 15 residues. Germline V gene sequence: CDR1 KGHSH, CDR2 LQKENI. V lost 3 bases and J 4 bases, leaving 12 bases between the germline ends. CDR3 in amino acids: CASSPRGQSNEKLFF. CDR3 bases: TGTGCCAGCTCACCGAGAGGACAGAGTAATGAAAAACTGTTTTTT.

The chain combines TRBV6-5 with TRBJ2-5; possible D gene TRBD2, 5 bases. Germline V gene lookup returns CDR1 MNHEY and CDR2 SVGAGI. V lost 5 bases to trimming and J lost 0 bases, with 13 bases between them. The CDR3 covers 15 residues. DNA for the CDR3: TGTGCCAGCAGTCCTAGGACCGGGAACCAAGAGACCCAGTACTTC. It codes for CASSPRTGNQETQYF.

CDR3 in amino acids: CASSGAGAATDTQYF. DNA of the CDR3: TGTGCCAGCAGCGGAGCGGGAGCTGCCACAGATACGCAGTATTTT. The V call is TRBV7-2, the J call TRBJ2-3; TRBD2 agrees at 8 bases. V shed 5 bases and J 2 bases; nucleotides not matched to a gene: 6. The CDR3 consists of 15 residues. CDR1 SGHTA and CDR2 FQGNSA come from the germline V gene.

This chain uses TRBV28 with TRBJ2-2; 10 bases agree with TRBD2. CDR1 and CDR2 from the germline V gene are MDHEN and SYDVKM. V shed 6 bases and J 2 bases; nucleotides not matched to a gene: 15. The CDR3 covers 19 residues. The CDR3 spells CASRMSLGLAVPNTGELFF. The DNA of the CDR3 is TGTGCCAGCAGAATGTCACTCGGACTAGCGGTACCTAACACCGGGGAGCTGTTTTTT. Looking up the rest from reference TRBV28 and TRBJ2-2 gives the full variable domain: DVKVTQSSRYLVKRTGEKVFLECVQDMDHENMFWYRQDPGLGLRLIYFSYDVKMKEKGDIPEGYSVSREKKERFSLILESASTNQTSMYLCASRMSLGLAVPNTGELFFGEGSRLTVL.

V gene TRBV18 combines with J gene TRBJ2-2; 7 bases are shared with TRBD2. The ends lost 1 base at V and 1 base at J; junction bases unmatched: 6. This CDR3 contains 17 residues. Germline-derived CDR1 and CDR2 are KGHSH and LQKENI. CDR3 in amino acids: CASSPLSTSLNTGELFF. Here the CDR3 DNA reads TGTGCCAGCTCACCACTCTCGACTAGCTTGAACACCGGGGAGCTGTTTTTT.

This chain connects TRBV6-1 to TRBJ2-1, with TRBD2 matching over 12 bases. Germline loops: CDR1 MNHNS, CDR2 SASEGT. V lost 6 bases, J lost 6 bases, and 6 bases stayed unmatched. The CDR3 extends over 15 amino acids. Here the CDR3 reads CASSIGLAGTNEQFF. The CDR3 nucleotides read TGTGCCAGCAGCATAGGACTAGCGGGGACCAATGAGCAGTTCTTC.

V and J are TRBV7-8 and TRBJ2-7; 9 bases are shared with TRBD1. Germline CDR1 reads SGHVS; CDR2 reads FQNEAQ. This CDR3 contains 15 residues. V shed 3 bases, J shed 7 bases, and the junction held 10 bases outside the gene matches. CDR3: CASSLDRGRRVEQYF. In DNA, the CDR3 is TGTGCCAGCAGCTTGGACAGGGGAAGGCGGGTGGAGCAGTACTTC.

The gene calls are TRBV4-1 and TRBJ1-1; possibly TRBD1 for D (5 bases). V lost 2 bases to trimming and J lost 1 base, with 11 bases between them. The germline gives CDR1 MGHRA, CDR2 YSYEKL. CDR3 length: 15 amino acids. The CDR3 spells CASSQSPGGNTEAFF. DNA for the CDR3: TGCGCCAGCAGCCAATCCCCGGGGGGGAACACTGAAGCTTTCTTT.

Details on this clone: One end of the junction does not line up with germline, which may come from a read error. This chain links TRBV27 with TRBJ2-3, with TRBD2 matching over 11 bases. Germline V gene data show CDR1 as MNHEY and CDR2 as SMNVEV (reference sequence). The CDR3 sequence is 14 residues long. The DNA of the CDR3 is TGTGCCAGCAGCTTATTAGCGGGAGGGCCAACCCTGCATTTT. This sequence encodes CASSLLAGGPTLHF.

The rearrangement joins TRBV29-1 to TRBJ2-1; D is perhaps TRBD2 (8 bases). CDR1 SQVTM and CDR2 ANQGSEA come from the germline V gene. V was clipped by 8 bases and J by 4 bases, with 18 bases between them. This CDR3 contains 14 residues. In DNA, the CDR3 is TGCAGCTGGGAGGTAGCGGGACAGTACAATGAGCAGTTCTTC. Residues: CSWEVAGQYNEQFF.

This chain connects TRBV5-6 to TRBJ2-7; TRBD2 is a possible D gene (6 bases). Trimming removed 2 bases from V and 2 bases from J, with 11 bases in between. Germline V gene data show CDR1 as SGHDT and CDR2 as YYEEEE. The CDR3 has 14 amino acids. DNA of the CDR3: TGTGCCAGCAGCTTCGGGACTCCCGCCTACGAGCAGTACTTC. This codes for CASSFGTPAYEQYF. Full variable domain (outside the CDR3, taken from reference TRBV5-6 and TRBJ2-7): DAGVTQSPTHLIKTRGQQVTLRCSPKSGHDTVSWYQQALGQGPQFIFQYYEEEERQRGNFPDRFSGHQFPNYSSELNVNALLLGDSALYLCASSFGTPAYEQYFGPGTRLTVT.

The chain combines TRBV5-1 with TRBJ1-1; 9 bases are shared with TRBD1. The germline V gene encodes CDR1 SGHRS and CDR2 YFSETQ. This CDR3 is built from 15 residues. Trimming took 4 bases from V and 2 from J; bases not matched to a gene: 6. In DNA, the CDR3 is TGCGCCAGCAGCCCCCGGACAGGGGTTAACACTGAAGCTTTCTTT. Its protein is CASSPRTGVNTEAFF.

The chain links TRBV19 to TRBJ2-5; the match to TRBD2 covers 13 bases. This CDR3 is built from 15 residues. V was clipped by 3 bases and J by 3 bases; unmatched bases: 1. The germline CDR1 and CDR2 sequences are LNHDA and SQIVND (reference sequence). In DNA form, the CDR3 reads TGTGCCAGTAGTATCGGACTAGCGGGAGAAGAGACCCAGTACTTC. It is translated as CASSIGLAGEETQYF.

The CDR3, as DNA: TGTGCCACCAGCAGCACCGGGACTGATTCACCCCTCCACTTT. As protein: CATSSTGTDSPLHF. V is TRBV15 and J is TRBJ1-6, with D possibly matching TRBD1 (5 bases). The CDR3 runs to 14 residues. The ends were cut back, 3 bases at V and 8 bases at J, with 11 bases in the middle. CDR1 and CDR2 from the germline V gene are LNHNV and YYDKDF (reference sequence).